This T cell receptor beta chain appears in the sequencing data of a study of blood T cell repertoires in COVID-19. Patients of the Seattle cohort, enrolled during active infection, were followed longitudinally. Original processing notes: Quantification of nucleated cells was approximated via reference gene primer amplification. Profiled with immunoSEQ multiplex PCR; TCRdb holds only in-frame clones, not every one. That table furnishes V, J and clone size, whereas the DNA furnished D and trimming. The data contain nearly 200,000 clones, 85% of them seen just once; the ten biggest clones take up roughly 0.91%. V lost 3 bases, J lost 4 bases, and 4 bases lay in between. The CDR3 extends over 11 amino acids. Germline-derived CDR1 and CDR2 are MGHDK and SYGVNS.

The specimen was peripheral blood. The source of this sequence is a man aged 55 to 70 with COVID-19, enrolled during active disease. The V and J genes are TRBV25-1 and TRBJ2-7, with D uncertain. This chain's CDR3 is CASSDPYEQYF. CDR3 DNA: TGTGCCAGCAGTGACCCTTACGAGCAGTACTTC.